This note documents a single T cell receptor (beta chain) sequence. Its antigen is still unknown. The source of the sample is a study of STAT3 mutations in large granular lymphocyte leukemia. The CDR3 spans 12 residues. With 2 bases clipped from V and 12 bases from J, the junction kept 1 base outside the gene matches. Looked up from germline, CDR1 is MNHNS and CDR2 is SASEGT. Study conclusions and caveats: Treatment regimens differed across patients between samplings. Every T-cell large granular lymphocyte leukemia patient had at least one immunodominant TCR beta clonotype.

Profiled with immunoSEQ multiplex PCR; TCRdb holds only in-frame clones, not every one. Here the sample spans some 15,000 clones, roughly 80% being singletons. The V call is TRBV6-1, the J call TRBJ2-5, with 12 bases matching TRBD2. This sequence was found in a man aged 55 to 69 with T-cell large granular lymphocyte leukemia. Some clones in this sample may be carry-over from other donors' samples. The sample was peripheral blood mononuclear cells. The DNA of the CDR3 is TGTGCCAGCAGTGAACTAGCGGGAGGGGAGTACTTC. Its translation: CASSELAGGEYF.